This T cell receptor beta chain is drawn from a study of cytomegalovirus exposure and HLA in healthy donors. The CDR3 contains 16 residues. Trimming shortened V by 0 bases and J by 9 bases, and 20 bases separated the two germline ends. Per germline, CDR1 SGHRS and CDR2 YFSETQ. Vbeta (60) and Jbeta (13) primers were used in the PCR. The method was immunoSEQ multiplex PCR; TCRdb's version includes in-frame clones alone and lacks a portion of them. The sample holds 150,000 to 170,000 clones; about 80% are singletons and the top ten take about 4%. Sequenced input: PBMCs. The V gene is TRBV5-1, the J gene TRBJ2-3; the D gene is possibly TRBD2 (7 bases). The receptor's source is a woman in her 40s in good health and CMV-seronegative. The CDR3 here is CASSLATSGEGSTQYF. CDR3 nucleotide sequence: TGCGCCAGCAGCTTGGCCACGTCAGGGGAGGGGTCGACGCAGTATTTT.